This T cell receptor beta chain was identified in a study of cytomegalovirus exposure and HLA in healthy donors. At the level of the study: From about 179 million T cells, an earlier analysis saw 117 million unique TCR beta sequences.

Germline CDR1 and CDR2: GTSNPN and SVGIG (reference sequence). Losses at the gene ends were 0 bases for V and 4 bases for J; bases not matched to a gene: 5. The CDR3 has 15 amino acids. A word on this clone: Its antigen is as yet unknown.

Donors sampled were nominally healthy, though unrecorded immune exposures were likely. Study-level points and caveats: High specificity and sensitivity for cytomegalovirus status were reported for the classifier.

Both 60 Vbeta primers and 13 Jbeta primers went into the PCR. The assay was immunoSEQ multiplex PCR, and TCRdb's table has in-frame clones only and misses some. Of almost 95,000 clones listed, 55% to 75% are singletons. The material sequenced was PBMCs. The clonotype originates from a man between 45 and 60 years old in good health and CMV-seronegative. The chain couples TRBV30 to TRBJ2-5; 10 positions agree with TRBD2. The CDR3 protein is CAWSVGLAGVETQYF. CDR3 sequence (DNA): TGTGCCTGGAGTGTTGGGCTAGCGGGGGTAGAGACCCAGTACTTC.